This passage covers 8 T cell receptor beta chains from one sample sequenced in a study of T cells in Graves' hyperthyroidism and ophthalmopathy. Amplified TCR beta CDR3 regions derived from RNA transcripts. Initially, a first-round RT-PCR of the TCR CDR3 employed the HTBI primer set. Using its own MiXCR run on the multiplex PCR reads, TCRdb lists one record per CDR3 protein. The sample comprises around 340,000 distinct CDR3 sequences, roughly 13% of which are singletons, and around 24% rests with the top ten. Specimen: blood. The receptors here all came from a woman younger than 45 with Graves' hyperthyroidism.

The V gene is TRBV20-1, the J gene TRBJ2-7, with D perhaps TRBD1 (8 bases). CDR1 DFQATT and CDR2 SNEGSKA come from the germline V gene (reference sequence). This CDR3 has 13 amino acids. The V gene lost 6 bases and the J gene lost 3 bases, with 15 bases spanning the gap. CDR3 protein: CSAPTGGGYEQYF. As DNA, the CDR3 is TGCAGTGCCCCCACAGGGGGGGGCTACGAGCAGTACTTC.

The sample holds many counts of this clonotype. This chain uses TRBV11-2 with TRBJ1-2; TRBD1 is a possible D gene (5 bases). The CDR3 runs 14 residues. Trimming shortened V by 5 bases and J by 4 bases, and 14 bases separated the two germline ends. Germline loops: CDR1 SGHAT, CDR2 FQNNGV. In DNA form, the CDR3 reads TGTGCCAGCAGCCGAACGGGGCCTTTCTATGGCTACACCTTC. Encoded protein: CASSRTGPFYGYTF. Variable domain in full (rest from reference TRBV11-2 and TRBJ1-2): EAGVAQSPRYKIIEKRQSVAFWCNPISGHATLYWYQQILGQGPKLLIQFQNNGVVDDSQLPKDRFSAERLKGVDSTLKIQPAKLEDSAVYLCASSRTGPFYGYTFGSGTRLTVV.

The chain is built from TRBV10-3 and TRBJ1-1, with 7 bases lining up with TRBD1. The trim removed 5 bases at V and 2 bases at J, leaving 8 bases unmatched. This CDR3 is 15 amino acids long. In germline, CDR1 is ENHRY, CDR2 SYGVKD. CDR3 sequence reads: CAISPADRVNTEAFF. Written as DNA, the CDR3 is TGTGCCATCAGTCCCGCCGACAGGGTCAACACTGAAGCTTTCTTT.

The V gene is TRBV7-2, the J gene TRBJ2-1, with 10 bases aligning to TRBD2. The CDR3 is made up of 17 amino acids. Germline assignment: CDR1 SGHTA and CDR2 FQGNSA. V lost 1 base, J lost 3 bases, and 6 bases stayed unmatched. CDR3 DNA sequence: TGTGCCAGCAGCTTAGTAGCGGGAGGCAATCTCTACAATGAGCAGTTCTTC. It is translated as CASSLVAGGNLYNEQFF. The complete variable domain, with remaining parts taken from reference TRBV7-2 and TRBJ2-1, reads GAGVSQSPSNKVTEKGKDVELRCDPISGHTALYWYRQSLGQGLEFLIYFQGNSAPDKSGLPSDRFSAERTGGSVSTLTIQRTQQEDSAVYLCASSLVAGGNLYNEQFFGPGTRLTVL.

This clonotype was seen many times. This rearrangement joins TRBV4-3 to TRBJ2-7, with D possibly matching TRBD2 (5 bases). Germline-derived CDR1 and CDR2 are LGHNA and YSLEER. CDR3 length: 14 amino acids. Deletions cut 0 bases from V and 1 base from J, with 7 bases between. As DNA, the CDR3 is TGCGCCAGCAGCCAAGACAGGACTTCCTACGAGCAGTACTTC. Protein: CASSQDRTSYEQYF.

The V gene is TRBV7-8, the J gene TRBJ1-1; 8 bases align to TRBD1. There are 17 residues in the CDR3. The ends lost 5 bases at V and 1 base at J; junction bases unmatched: 12. Germline V gene sequence: CDR1 SGHVS, CDR2 FQNEAQ. As DNA, the CDR3 is TGTGCCAGCAGCGAAACCGGGACAGGTGGTAGGAACACTGAAGCTTTCTTT. Protein sequence: CASSETGTGGRNTEAFF.

This CDR3 is CSASSEETQYF. In DNA, the CDR3 is TGCAGTGCTAGTTCGGAGGAGACCCAGTACTTC. The rearrangement joins TRBV20-1 to TRBJ2-5; D unresolved. Germline CDR1 is DFQATT and CDR2 is SNEGSKA (reference sequence). V was pared by 3 bases and J by 5 bases, with 7 bases between. The CDR3 spans 11 residues.

The V and J genes are TRBV20-1 and TRBJ2-7; 13 bases match TRBD2. After removal of 6 bases from V and 4 bases from J, the junction contained 9 bases not matched to a gene. This CDR3 has 15 amino acids. Germline V lookup: CDR1 DFQATT, CDR2 SNEGSKA (reference sequence). CDR3 nucleotides: TGCAGTGCCCAACTCCCGACTAGCGGGAGGTACGAGCAGTACTTC. This gives the protein CSAQLPTSGRYEQYF.